Below, 12 T cell receptor beta chains from the same sample are listed, as sequenced in a study of shared clonotypes between healthy human individuals. Assay: immunoSEQ multiplex PCR; the TCRdb copy retains only in-frame clones and omits some. The sample has 2 million to 3 million clones, roughly 93% seen once. The sequencing sample was made of naive CD4+ T cells from PBMCs. Subset noted: CD45RA+ positively selected. The receptors here all came from a young man in good health. Some clones in this sample may be carry-over from other donors' samples.

The V and J genes are TRBV18 and TRBJ1-3; D not certain. The CDR3 consists of 15 residues. Germline V gives CDR1 KGHSH, CDR2 LQKENI. V lost 4 bases and J lost 4, with 14 bases in between. CDR3 sequence (DNA): TGTGCCAGCTCACAGGACCAGTCCGACGGAAACACCATATATTTT. As protein: CASSQDQSDGNTIYF.

The rearrangement uses TRBV9 and TRBJ2-5, with no clear D. Germline CDR1 reads SGDLS; CDR2 reads YYNGEE. V shed 3 bases and J shed 7 bases, with 16 bases lying between them. The CDR3 contains 14 residues. CDR3 nucleotide sequence: TGTGCCAGCAGCGCCCGACCTGCTTTTGGGACCCAGTACTTC. Its translation: CASSARPAFGTQYF.

V gene TRBV7-2 combines with J gene TRBJ2-3, with D hard to call. The CDR3 extends over 15 amino acids. Deletions cut 1 base from V and 1 base from J, with 9 bases between. CDR1 SGHTA and CDR2 FQGNSA come from the germline V gene. CDR3 protein: CASSLGVVGTDTQYF. The CDR3 DNA reads TGTGCCAGCAGCTTAGGGGTGGTGGGCACAGATACGCAGTATTTT.

This clone was recorded only once. The chain combines TRBV9 with TRBJ2-5, with D perhaps TRBD2 (7 bases). This CDR3 comprises 15 residues. With 4 bases removed from V and 3 bases from J, the gap between germline ends came to 16 bases. CDR1 SGDLS and CDR2 YYNGEE come from the germline V gene. CDR3 sequence: CASSPRGAGEETQYF. Written as DNA, the CDR3 is TGTGCCAGCAGCCCCCGGGGGGCGGGAGAAGAGACCCAGTACTTC.

Points on this clone: Other DNA sequences in this sample translate to the same CDR3. The chain joins TRBV10-3 to TRBJ2-7, with unresolved D. Germline V CDR1 and CDR2: ENHRY, SYGVKD. Trimming pared 2 bases from V and 0 bases from J, leaving 8 bases between. The CDR3 runs 14 residues. This CDR3 reads CAISEAGYSYEQYF. The CDR3 nucleotides read TGTGCCATCAGTGAGGCAGGATACTCCTACGAGCAGTACTTC.

V and J are TRBV30 and TRBJ2-1, with D unclear. The V gene lost 0 bases and the J gene lost 9 bases, with 18 bases spanning the gap. Germline CDR1 is GTSNPN and CDR2 is SVGIG (reference sequence). The CDR3 is 15 amino acids. CDR3 DNA: TGTGCCTGGAGTGTGAAACTAAGCCCAGTTGGTGAGCAGTTCTTC. Residues: CAWSVKLSPVGEQFF.

This chain joins TRBV27 and TRBJ2-1; TRBD2 is a possible D gene (6 bases). V dropped 7 bases and J dropped 2 bases, with 15 bases sitting between them. The length of the CDR3 is 15 residues. CDR1 is MNHEY and CDR2 is SMNVEV in the germline V gene (reference sequence). CDR3 DNA: TGTGCCAGCAAAAGCTGGGCGGGGCCCTACAATGAGCAGTTCTTC. Translation: CASKSWAGPYNEQFF.

The rearrangement joins TRBV9 to TRBJ1-1, with D possibly matching TRBD1 (5 bases). The germline V gene encodes CDR1 SGDLS and CDR2 YYNGEE. This CDR3 region has 14 residues. The V end lost 7 bases, the J end lost 0 bases, and 13 bases lay between the germline ends. The CDR3, as DNA: TGTGCCAGCCGACGGGGGGGTCTGAACACTGAAGCTTTCTTT. This translates into CASRRGGLNTEAFF.

The chain employs TRBV20-1 and TRBJ2-5, with 8 bases fitting TRBD1. The CDR3 totals 11 residues. V was pared by 7 bases and J by 4 bases, with 2 bases of the junction left unmatched. The germline CDR1 and CDR2 sequences are DFQATT and SNEGSKA (reference sequence). CDR3 bases: TGCAGTGGGACAGGGCGAGAGACCCAGTACTTC. This translates into CSGTGRETQYF.

On this clone itself: Relative to the germline gene, one junction end is altered; a read error may explain this. The rearrangement uses TRBV6-5 and TRBJ2-4; TRBD2 might be the D (5 bases). CDR1 and CDR2 from the germline V gene are MNHEY and SVGAGI. This CDR3 has 12 residues. DNA for the CDR3: TGTGCCAGCAGTAACTCGGGGAACATTCAGTACTTC. It translates to CASSNSGNIQYF.

The rearrangement links TRBV28 to TRBJ2-3, with 8 positions matching TRBD2. The CDR3 totals 17 residues. Trimming removed 4 bases from V and 6 bases from J; junction bases left unmatched: 15. CDR1 and CDR2 (germline): MDHEN, SYDVKM. The CDR3 DNA reads as TGTGCCAGCAGTTCTACCGGGACTAGGGTCCCCGGGGATACGCAGTATTTT. This encodes CASSSTGTRVPGDTQYF. The full variable domain, with the rest looked up from reference TRBV28 and TRBJ2-3, is DVKVTQSSRYLVKRTGEKVFLECVQDMDHENMFWYRQDPGLGLRLIYFSYDVKMKEKGDIPEGYSVSREKKERFSLILESASTNQTSMYLCASSSTGTRVPGDTQYFGPGTRLTVL.

The chain links TRBV9 to TRBJ1-2; 7 bases are a match to TRBD1. The CDR3 totals 14 residues. Germline CDR1 SGDLS, CDR2 YYNGEE. The junction had 5 bases not matched to a gene; V was cut back by 2 bases and J by 4 bases. CDR3 loop: CASSVDRAPYGYTF. The DNA of the CDR3 is TGTGCCAGCAGCGTTGACAGGGCGCCCTATGGCTACACCTTC.